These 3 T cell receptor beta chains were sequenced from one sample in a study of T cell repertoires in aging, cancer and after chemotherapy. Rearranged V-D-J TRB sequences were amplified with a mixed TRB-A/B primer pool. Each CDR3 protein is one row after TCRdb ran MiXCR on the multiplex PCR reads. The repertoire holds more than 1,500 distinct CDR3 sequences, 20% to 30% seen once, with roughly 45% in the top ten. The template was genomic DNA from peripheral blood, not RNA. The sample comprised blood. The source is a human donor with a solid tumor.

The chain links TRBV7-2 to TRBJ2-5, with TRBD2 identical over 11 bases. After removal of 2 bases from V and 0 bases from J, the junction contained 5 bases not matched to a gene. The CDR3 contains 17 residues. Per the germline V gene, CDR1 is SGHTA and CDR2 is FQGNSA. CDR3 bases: TGTGCCAGCAGCTTACTTCGGACTAGCGGGCACCAAGAGACCCAGTACTTC. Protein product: CASSLLRTSGHQETQYF.

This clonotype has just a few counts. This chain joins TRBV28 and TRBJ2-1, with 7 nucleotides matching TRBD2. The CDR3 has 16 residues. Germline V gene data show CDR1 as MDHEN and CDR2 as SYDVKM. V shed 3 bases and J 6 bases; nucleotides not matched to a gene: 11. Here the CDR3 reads CASSFGGGRGSNEQFF. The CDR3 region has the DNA TGTGCCAGCAGTTTTGGGGGGGGTCGGGGCAGCAATGAGCAGTTCTTC. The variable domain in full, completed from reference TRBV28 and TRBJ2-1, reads DVKVTQSSRYLVKRTGEKVFLECVQDMDHENMFWYRQDPGLGLRLIYFSYDVKMKEKGDIPEGYSVSREKKERFSLILESASTNQTSMYLCASSFGGGRGSNEQFFGPGTRLTVL.

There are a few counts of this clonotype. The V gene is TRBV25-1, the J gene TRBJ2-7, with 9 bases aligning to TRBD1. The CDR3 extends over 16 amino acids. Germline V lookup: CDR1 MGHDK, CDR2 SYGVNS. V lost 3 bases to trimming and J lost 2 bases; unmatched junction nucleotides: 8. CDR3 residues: CASSDPRTGEAYEQYF. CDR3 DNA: TGTGCCAGCAGTGACCCCCGGACAGGGGAGGCCTACGAGCAGTACTTC.